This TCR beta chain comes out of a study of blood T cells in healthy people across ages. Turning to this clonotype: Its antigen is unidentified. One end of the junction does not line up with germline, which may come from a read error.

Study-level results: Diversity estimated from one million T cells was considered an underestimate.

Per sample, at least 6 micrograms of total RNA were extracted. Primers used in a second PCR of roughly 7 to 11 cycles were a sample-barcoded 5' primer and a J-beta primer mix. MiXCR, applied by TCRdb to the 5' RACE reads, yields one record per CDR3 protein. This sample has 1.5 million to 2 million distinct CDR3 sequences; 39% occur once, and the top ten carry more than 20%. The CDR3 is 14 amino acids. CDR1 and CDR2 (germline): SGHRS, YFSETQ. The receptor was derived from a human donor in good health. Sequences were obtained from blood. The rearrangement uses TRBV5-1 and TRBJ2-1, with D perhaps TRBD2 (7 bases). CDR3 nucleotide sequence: TGCGCCAGCAGCTTTTCAGGGGACTACAATGGGCAGTTCTTC. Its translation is CASSFSGDYNGQFF.